Listed here are 2 T cell receptor beta chains from one sample, sequenced in a study of PD-1 blockade in classical Hodgkin lymphoma. Each patient experienced a relapse that followed autologous stem cell transplantation, and brentuximab vedotin exposure varied. Sequencing was performed with immunoSEQ multiplex PCR; in TCRdb, only in-frame clones are kept and a portion is missing. The sample lists about 14,000 clones, about 80% occurring once. Source: peripheral blood mononuclear cells (PBMCs), taken at baseline. These receptors were obtained from a human donor with classical Hodgkin lymphoma.

The V and J genes are TRBV9 and TRBJ2-7; D call uncertain. CDR3 length: 14 residues. V was shortened by 0 bases and J by 2 bases, with 9 bases between the two germline ends. Germline assignment: CDR1 SGDLS and CDR2 YYNGEE. This CDR3 is CASSVGTGAYEQYF. The CDR3 DNA reads TGTGCCAGCAGCGTAGGTACGGGTGCCTACGAGCAGTACTTC.

The rearrangement uses TRBV7-2 and TRBJ1-5, with a possible D match to TRBD1 (5 bases). Between the trimmed V and J ends, which lost 2 bases and 7 bases, there was a span of 15 bases. Germline-derived CDR1 and CDR2 are SGHTA and FQGNSA. The CDR3 runs to 15 residues. The CDR3 loop reads CASSLNRGDEQPQHF. The CDR3 nucleotides are TGTGCCAGCAGCTTAAATAGAGGGGATGAGCAGCCCCAGCATTTT.